The 23 T cell receptor beta chains below come from one sample, sequenced in a study of shared clonotypes between healthy human individuals. The repertoire was sequenced with immunoSEQ multiplex PCR; TCRdb's copy has only in-frame clones and lacks some. The data show some 1 million clones, with about 74% seen just once and around 1.4% held by the top ten. Material for sequencing was memory CD4+ T cells sorted from blood. This sample's subset: CD45RA-negative fraction. These receptor sequences come from a man younger than 35 in good health.

This chain joins TRBV13 and TRBJ1-1, with unresolved D. Germline assignment: CDR1 PRHDT and CDR2 FYEKMQ (reference sequence). CDR3 size: 13 residues. V gave up 0 bases and J gave up 3 bases, with 5 bases separating them. In DNA form, the CDR3 reads TGTGCCAGCAGCTTAGGGTCCTACACTGAAGCTTTCTTT. The encoded protein is CASSLGSYTEAFF.

The table lists this clone with a count of one. The rearrangement uses TRBV7-9 and TRBJ1-4; the D is unclear. Trimming took 4 bases from V and 0 from J, leaving 9 bases between them. Germline values: CDR1 SEHNR, CDR2 FQNEAQ (reference sequence). The CDR3 contains 15 residues. The CDR3 sequence: CASSYGSSTNEKLFF. CDR3 in DNA: TGTGCCAGCAGCTATGGGTCCTCAACTAATGAAAAACTGTTTTTT.

Notes on this clone: Compared with germline, one end of the junction differs, possibly owing to a read error. V usage is TRBV19 and J usage is TRBJ2-5, with 8 positions matching TRBD2. The CDR3 spans 14 residues. The germline CDR1 and CDR2 sequences are LNHDA and SQIVND (reference sequence). Here the CDR3 reads CASRIAGNQETQYF. The DNA for the CDR3 is TGTGCCAGTAGGATAGCGGGGAACCAAGAGACCCAGTACTTC.

This clone appeared a single time. V is TRBV6-1 and J is TRBJ2-3, with 9 bases identical to TRBD1. The trim removed 2 bases at V and 6 bases at J, leaving 6 bases unmatched. Germline assignment: CDR1 MNHNS and CDR2 SASEGT. The CDR3 sequence is 15 residues long. The CDR3 loop is CASSERVTGGDTQYF. The DNA for the CDR3 is TGTGCCAGCAGTGAAAGGGTGACAGGGGGTGATACGCAGTATTTT.

The chain links TRBV7-2 to TRBJ2-3, with 13 bases that match TRBD2. V lost 5 bases to trimming and J lost 6 bases; unmatched junction nucleotides: 11. The CDR3 is 17 residues long. The V gene's germline CDR1 is SGHTA and CDR2 FQGNSA. The CDR3 spells CASSPRTSGRGGDTQYF. The CDR3 coding sequence is TGTGCCAGCAGCCCGAGGACTAGCGGGAGAGGGGGGGATACGCAGTATTTT.

The genes are TRBV7-8 and TRBJ1-1; D unresolved. The CDR3 loop spans 13 amino acids. V lost 1 base and J lost 5, with 8 bases in between. Germline CDR1 reads SGHVS; CDR2 reads FQNEAQ. CDR3 in DNA: TGTGCCAGCAGCTTAGATGGTTCGACTGAAGCTTTCTTT. It encodes CASSLDGSTEAFF. The variable domain in full, completed from reference TRBV7-8 and TRBJ1-1, reads GAGVSQSPRYKVAKRGQDVALRCDPISGHVSLFWYQQALGQGPEFLTYFQNEAQLDKSGLPSDRFFAERPEGSVSTLKIQRTQQEDSAVYLCASSLDGSTEAFFGQGTRLTVV.

V is TRBV19 and J is TRBJ1-2; D is unresolved. Trimming pared 0 bases from V and 5 bases from J, leaving 7 bases between. Looked up from germline, CDR1 is LNHDA and CDR2 is SQIVND (reference sequence). The CDR3 sequence is 13 residues long. CDR3 sequence: CASSIDSRYGYTF. Written as DNA, the CDR3 is TGTGCCAGTAGTATAGACTCCCGGTATGGCTACACCTTC.

This clone appeared a single time. At the DNA level, this CDR3 is encoded by other sequences in the same sample as well. The rearrangement joins TRBV6-1 to TRBJ2-4; no clear D gene. The V end lost 7 bases, the J end lost 0 bases, and 7 bases lay between the germline ends. The germline gives CDR1 MNHNS, CDR2 SASEGT. The CDR3 has 13 amino acids. The CDR3 coding sequence is TGTGCCAGCACATCCTTAGCCAAAAACATTCAGTACTTC. Translation: CASTSLAKNIQYF.

This chain uses TRBV29-1 with TRBJ1-1; TRBD1 is a possible D gene (6 bases). Trimming took 0 bases from V and 11 from J, leaving 10 bases between them. The CDR3 is 11 amino acids. Per germline, CDR1 SQVTM and CDR2 ANQGSEA. The CDR3 here is CSVEEGQWAFF. For the CDR3, the DNA is TGCAGCGTTGAAGAGGGACAATGGGCTTTCTTT.

The V and J genes are TRBV7-9 and TRBJ2-5, with TRBD2 matching over 16 bases. Trimming removed 3 bases from V and 4 bases from J; junction bases left unmatched: 5. CDR1 and CDR2 from the germline V gene are SEHNR and FQNEAQ (reference sequence). The CDR3 covers 17 residues. CDR3: CASSFPGLAGGPETQYF. The CDR3 coding sequence is TGTGCCAGCAGCTTCCCGGGACTAGCGGGGGGGCCAGAGACCCAGTACTTC.

The chain carries TRBV4-2 and TRBJ2-1; unclear D gene. Germline values: CDR1 LGHNA, CDR2 YNFKEQ. The CDR3 consists of 14 residues. V dropped 0 bases and J dropped 1 base, with 4 bases sitting between them. This chain's CDR3 is CASSQESSYNEQFF. CDR3 nucleotides: TGTGCCAGCAGCCAAGAGTCGTCCTACAATGAGCAGTTCTTC.

The chain has TRBV18 and TRBJ2-7, with a tentative D call TRBD2 (5 bases). The germline V gene has CDR1 KGHSH and CDR2 LQKENI. The CDR3 is 13 residues long. Trimming cost V 4 bases and J 4 bases, with 11 bases left between them. CDR3: CASSQGRTYEQYF. The CDR3 DNA sequence: TGTGCCAGCTCACAAGGACGGACTTACGAGCAGTACTTC.

The DNA for the CDR3 is TGTGCCATCAGTGAGTCCGGGGTGGCTGGGGGCTATCAGCCCCAGCATTTT. Encoded protein: CAISESGVAGGYQPQHF. The gene calls are TRBV10-3 and TRBJ1-5, with a weak D call TRBD1 (6 bases). Per the germline V gene, CDR1 is ENHRY and CDR2 is SYGVKD. The CDR3 extends over 17 amino acids. V lost 0 bases to trimming and J lost 5 bases, with 17 bases between them.

CDR3 nucleotide sequence: TGTGCCAGCAGTGCCGGGACAGGGGATAATTCACCCCTCCACTTT. It codes for CASSAGTGDNSPLHF. The gene calls are TRBV6-5 and TRBJ1-6, with 10 bases identical to TRBD1. The CDR3 runs 15 residues. Germline-derived CDR1 and CDR2 are MNHEY and SVGAGI. The J segment lost 5 bases and the V segment lost 5 bases, leaving 3 bases of the junction unmatched.

The chain combines TRBV9 with TRBJ2-7; TRBD1 matches at 10 bases. Germline CDR1 SGDLS, CDR2 YYNGEE. The CDR3 contains 16 residues. V shed 8 bases and J 3 bases; nucleotides not matched to a gene: 14. The DNA of the CDR3 is TGTGCCAGTGGCCCCCCTGAAGGGACAGGGGTCTACGAGCAGTACTTC. Translating it yields CASGPPEGTGVYEQYF.

The chain couples TRBV27 to TRBJ2-7; the match to TRBD1 covers 7 bases. The germline gives CDR1 MNHEY, CDR2 SMNVEV (reference sequence). Losses at the gene ends were 0 bases for V and 7 bases for J; bases not matched to a gene: 0. The CDR3 is 12 residues long. The CDR3 DNA reads as TGTGCCAGCAGTTTATCCAGGGGGGAGCAGTACTTC. It yields the protein CASSLSRGEQYF.

The rearrangement uses TRBV11-2 and TRBJ1-2; 7 nucleotides align to TRBD1. Germline CDR1 is SGHAT and CDR2 is FQNNGV. The CDR3 is 13 residues long. The V and J ends lost 2 bases and 5 bases, in that order; junction bases with no gene match: 2. DNA for the CDR3: TGTGCCAGCAGCTTACCACAGGGGTATGGCTACACCTTC. Encoded protein: CASSLPQGYGYTF.

With regard to this clone: Being one base from a much bigger clone, this may be a read error. The V call is TRBV7-8, the J call TRBJ2-3, with TRBD1 as a possible D gene (5 bases). The V end lost 3 bases, the J end lost 2 bases, and 6 bases lay between the germline ends. There are 13 residues in the CDR3. CDR1 and CDR2 (germline): SGHVS, FQNEAQ. The CDR3 is CASSLGHTDTQYF. The CDR3 DNA reads TGTGCCAGCAGCTTGGGGCACACAGATACGCAGTATTTT.

The chain joins TRBV19 to TRBJ1-5; 8 bases map to TRBD1. The V gene's germline CDR1 is LNHDA and CDR2 SQIVND (reference sequence). V lost 7 bases and J lost 3; bases outside the gene matches: 5. The length of the CDR3 is 14 residues. The CDR3 bases are TGTGCCAGTACGGCGGACAGGGTCAATCAGCCCCAGCATTTT. This codes for CASTADRVNQPQHF. Supplemented by reference TRBV19 and TRBJ1-5, the full variable domain reads DGGITQSPKYLFRKEGQNVTLSCEQNLNHDAMYWYRQDPGQGLRLIYYSQIVNDFQKGDIAEGYSVSREKKESFPLTVTSAQKNPTAFYLCASTADRVNQPQHFGDGTRLSIL.

The chain carries TRBV6-5 and TRBJ2-4; D possibly corresponds to TRBD1 (6 bases). CDR3 length equals 15 residues. Germline lookup yields CDR1 MNHEY and CDR2 SVGAGI. The ends were cut back, 4 bases at V and 3 bases at J, with 13 bases in the middle. The CDR3 region is CASSSGPRGKNIQYF. In DNA form, the CDR3 reads TGTGCCAGCAGTTCGGGACCCAGGGGCAAAAACATTCAGTACTTC.

The chain uses TRBV5-4 and TRBJ1-5; D remains unclear. Germline V CDR1 and CDR2: SGHNT, YYREEE (reference sequence). The CDR3 spans 13 residues. V gave up 4 bases and J gave up 7 bases, with 12 bases separating them. This CDR3 reads CASSPAEGQPQHF. The CDR3 region has the DNA TGTGCCAGCAGCCCGGCGGAGGGCCAGCCCCAGCATTTT.

This clone was seen a few times. The chain links TRBV6-1 to TRBJ1-2; 8 bases agree with TRBD1. CDR3 size: 14 residues. The V gene's germline CDR1 is MNHNS and CDR2 SASEGT. Trimming removed 5 bases from V and 4 bases from J; junction bases left unmatched: 6. The CDR3 protein is CASSQGARGYGYTF. In nucleotides, the CDR3 is TGTGCCAGCAGTCAGGGGGCGCGTGGCTATGGCTACACCTTC.

This chain uses TRBV11-3 with TRBJ2-5; D may be TRBD1 (6 bases). Looked up from germline, CDR1 is SGHNT and CDR2 is YENEEA. The CDR3 has 13 residues. The V end lost 3 bases, the J end lost 5 bases, and 10 bases lay between the germline ends. The CDR3 bases are TGTGCCAGCAGCTTCGGGCAGGGGGAGACCCAGTACTTC. Translated: CASSFGQGETQYF. The full variable domain, in which reference TRBV11-3 and TRBJ2-5 provide the parts outside the CDR3, is EAGVVQSPRYKIIEKKQPVAFWCNPISGHNTLYWYLQNLGQGPELLIRYENEEAVDDSQLPKDRFSAERLKGVDSTLKIQPAELGDSAVYLCASSFGQGETQYFGPGTRLLVL.